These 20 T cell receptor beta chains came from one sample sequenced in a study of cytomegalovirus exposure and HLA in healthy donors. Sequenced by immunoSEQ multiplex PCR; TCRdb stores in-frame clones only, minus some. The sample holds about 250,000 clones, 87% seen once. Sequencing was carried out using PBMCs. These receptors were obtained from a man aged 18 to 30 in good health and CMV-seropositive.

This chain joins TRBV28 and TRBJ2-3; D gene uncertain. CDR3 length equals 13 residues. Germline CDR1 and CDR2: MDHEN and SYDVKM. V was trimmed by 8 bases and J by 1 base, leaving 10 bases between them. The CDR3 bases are TGTGCCAGCCTCCCGCGCGGCACAGATACGCAGTATTTT. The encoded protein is CASLPRGTDTQYF.

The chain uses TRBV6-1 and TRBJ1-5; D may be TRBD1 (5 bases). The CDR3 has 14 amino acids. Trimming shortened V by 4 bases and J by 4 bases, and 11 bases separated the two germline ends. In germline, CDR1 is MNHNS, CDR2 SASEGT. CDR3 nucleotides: TGTGCCAGCAGTGGATCATGGGGGAATCAGCCCCAGCATTTT. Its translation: CASSGSWGNQPQHF.

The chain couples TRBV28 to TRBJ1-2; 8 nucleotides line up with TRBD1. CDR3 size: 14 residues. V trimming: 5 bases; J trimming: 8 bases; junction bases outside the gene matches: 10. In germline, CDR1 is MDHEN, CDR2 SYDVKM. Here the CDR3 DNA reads TGTGCCAGCAGTCGAGCTCAGGGGGCAGGGGGCTACACCTTC. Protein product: CASSRAQGAGGYTF.

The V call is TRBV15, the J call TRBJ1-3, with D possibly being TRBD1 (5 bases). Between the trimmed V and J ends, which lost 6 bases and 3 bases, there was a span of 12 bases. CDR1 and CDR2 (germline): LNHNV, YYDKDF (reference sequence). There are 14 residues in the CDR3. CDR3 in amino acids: CATRGSQGGNTIYF. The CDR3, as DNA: TGTGCCACCAGAGGAAGTCAGGGTGGAAACACCATATATTTT.

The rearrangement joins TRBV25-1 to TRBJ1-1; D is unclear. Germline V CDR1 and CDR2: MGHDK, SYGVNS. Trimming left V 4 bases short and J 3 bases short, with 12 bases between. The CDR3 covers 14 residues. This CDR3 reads CASSGRGEYTEAFF. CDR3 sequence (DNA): TGTGCCAGCAGTGGTCGGGGAGAGTACACTGAAGCTTTCTTT. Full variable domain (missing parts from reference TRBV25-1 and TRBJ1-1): EADIYQTPRYLVIGTGKKITLECSQTMGHDKMYWYQQDPGMELHLIHYSYGVNSTEKGDLSSESTVSRIRTEHFPLTLESARPSHTSQYLCASSGRGEYTEAFFGQGTRLTVV.

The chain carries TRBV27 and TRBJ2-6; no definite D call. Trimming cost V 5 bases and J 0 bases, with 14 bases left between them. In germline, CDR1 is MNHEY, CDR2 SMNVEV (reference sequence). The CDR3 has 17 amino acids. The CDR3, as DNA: TGTGCCAGCAGTCCAATCAACAGTAACTCTGGGGCCAACGTCCTGACTTTC. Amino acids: CASSPINSNSGANVLTF.

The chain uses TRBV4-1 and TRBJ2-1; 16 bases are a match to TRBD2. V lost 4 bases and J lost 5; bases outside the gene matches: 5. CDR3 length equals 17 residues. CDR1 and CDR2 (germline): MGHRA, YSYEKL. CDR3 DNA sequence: TGCGCCAGCAGCCCACGTGGGACTAGCGGGAGGGACAATGAGCAGTTCTTC. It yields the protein CASSPRGTSGRDNEQFF.

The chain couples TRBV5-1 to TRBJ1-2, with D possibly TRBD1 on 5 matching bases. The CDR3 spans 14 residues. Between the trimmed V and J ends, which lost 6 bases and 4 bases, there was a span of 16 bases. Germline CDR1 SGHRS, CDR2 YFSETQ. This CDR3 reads CASTQGSGGYGYTF. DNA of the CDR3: TGCGCCAGCACCCAGGGTTCCGGCGGCTATGGCTACACCTTC.

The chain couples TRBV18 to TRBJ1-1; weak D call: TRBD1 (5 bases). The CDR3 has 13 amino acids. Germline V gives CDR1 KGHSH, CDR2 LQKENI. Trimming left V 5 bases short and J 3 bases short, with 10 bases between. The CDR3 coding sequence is TGTGCCAGCTCAGCGCAGGGAGACACTGAAGCTTTCTTT. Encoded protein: CASSAQGDTEAFF.

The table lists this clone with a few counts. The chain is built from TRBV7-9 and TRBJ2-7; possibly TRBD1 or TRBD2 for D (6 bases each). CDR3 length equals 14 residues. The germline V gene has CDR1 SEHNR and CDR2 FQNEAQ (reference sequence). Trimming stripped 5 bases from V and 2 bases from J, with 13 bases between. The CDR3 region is CASSHRGGTYEQYF. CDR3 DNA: TGTGCCAGCAGCCATCGAGGGGGGACCTACGAGCAGTACTTC.

CDR3 sequence reads: CASDSRGGGTEAFF. CDR3 coding DNA: TGTGCCAGCGACTCCCGGGGTGGCGGCACTGAAGCTTTCTTT. The chain joins TRBV2 to TRBJ1-1; no firm D call. There are 14 residues in the CDR3. Trimming pared 8 bases from V and 4 bases from J, leaving 17 bases between. Per the germline V gene, CDR1 is SNHLY and CDR2 is FYNNEI.

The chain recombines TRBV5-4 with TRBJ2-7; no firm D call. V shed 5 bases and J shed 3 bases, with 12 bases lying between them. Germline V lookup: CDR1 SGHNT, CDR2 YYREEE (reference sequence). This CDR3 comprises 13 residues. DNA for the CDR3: TGTGCCAGCAGTTCCGTTGGTGACTACGAGCAGTACTTC. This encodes CASSSVGDYEQYF.

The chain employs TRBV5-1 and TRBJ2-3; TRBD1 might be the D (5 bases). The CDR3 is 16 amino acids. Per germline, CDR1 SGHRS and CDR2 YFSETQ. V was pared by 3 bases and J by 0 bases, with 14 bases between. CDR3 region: CASSYDSGSSTDTQYF. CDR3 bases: TGCGCCAGCAGCTACGATTCAGGGTCTAGCACAGATACGCAGTATTTT.

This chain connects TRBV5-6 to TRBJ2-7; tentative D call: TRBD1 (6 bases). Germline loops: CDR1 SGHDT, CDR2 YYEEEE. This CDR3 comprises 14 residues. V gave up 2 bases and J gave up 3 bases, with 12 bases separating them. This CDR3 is CASSLGQGNYEQYF. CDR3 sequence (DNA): TGTGCCAGCAGCTTAGGGCAGGGGAACTACGAGCAGTACTTC.

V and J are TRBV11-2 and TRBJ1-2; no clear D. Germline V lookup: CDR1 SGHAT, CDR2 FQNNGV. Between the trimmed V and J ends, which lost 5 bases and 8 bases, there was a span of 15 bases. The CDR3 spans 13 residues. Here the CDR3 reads CASSPVNGGGYTF. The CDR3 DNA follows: TGTGCCAGCAGCCCCGTGAATGGAGGGGGCTACACCTTC.

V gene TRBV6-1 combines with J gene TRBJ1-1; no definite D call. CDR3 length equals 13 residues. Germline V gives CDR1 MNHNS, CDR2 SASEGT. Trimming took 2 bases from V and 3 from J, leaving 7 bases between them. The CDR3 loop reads CASSEKPDTEAFF. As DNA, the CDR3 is TGTGCCAGCAGTGAAAAGCCAGACACTGAAGCTTTCTTT.

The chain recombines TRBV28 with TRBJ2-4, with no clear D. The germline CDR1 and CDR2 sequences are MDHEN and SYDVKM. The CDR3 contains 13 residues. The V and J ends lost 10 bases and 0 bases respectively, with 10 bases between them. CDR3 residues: CATHTGAKNIQYF. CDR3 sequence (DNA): TGTGCCACTCACACGGGAGCCAAAAACATTCAGTACTTC.

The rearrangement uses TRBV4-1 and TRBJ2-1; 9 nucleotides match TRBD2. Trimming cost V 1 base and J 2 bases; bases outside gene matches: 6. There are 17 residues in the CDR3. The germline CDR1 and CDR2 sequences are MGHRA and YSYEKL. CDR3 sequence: CASSQGLASGAYNEQFF. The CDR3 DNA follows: TGCGCCAGCAGCCAAGGGTTGGCTAGCGGGGCCTACAATGAGCAGTTCTTC.

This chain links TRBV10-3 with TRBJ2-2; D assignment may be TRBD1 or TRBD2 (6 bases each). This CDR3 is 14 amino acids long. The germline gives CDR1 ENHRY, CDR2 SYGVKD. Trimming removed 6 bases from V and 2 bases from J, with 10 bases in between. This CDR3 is CAIRGGVNTGELFF. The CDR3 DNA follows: TGTGCCATCAGGGGGGGCGTAAACACCGGGGAGCTGTTTTTT.

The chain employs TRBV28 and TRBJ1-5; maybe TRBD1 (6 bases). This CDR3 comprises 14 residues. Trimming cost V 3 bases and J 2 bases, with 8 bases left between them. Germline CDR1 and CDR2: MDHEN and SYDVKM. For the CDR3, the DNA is TGTGCCAGCAGTTTTCGGACAGGCAATCAGCCCCAGCATTTT. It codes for CASSFRTGNQPQHF.